These 20 T cell receptor beta chains share one sample of origin, sequenced in a study of shared clonotypes between healthy human individuals. The protocol was immunoSEQ multiplex PCR, while the TCRdb copy is restricted to in-frame clones and leaves out a portion. The data hold around 1.5 million clones, with nearly 99% observed a single time. The sequencing input was naive CD4+ T cells sorted from blood. Subset indicated: CD45RA+ positively selected. These receptors were taken from a man aged 30 to 39 in good health.

The chain links TRBV14 to TRBJ2-1; 10 bases agree with TRBD2. Per the germline V gene, CDR1 is SGHDN and CDR2 is FVKESK. The V gene end was trimmed by 6 bases and the J gene end by 12 bases; junction bases not matched to a gene: 8. The CDR3 is 13 residues long. This chain's CDR3 is CASSPSGGRRQFF. CDR3 nucleotides: TGTGCCAGCAGTCCTAGCGGGGGCAGACGGCAGTTCTTC.

The rearrangement links TRBV10-3 to TRBJ2-7, with 8 bases lining up with TRBD2. The CDR3 is 16 residues long. V gave up 2 bases and J gave up 0 bases; unmatched junction bases: 6. The V gene's germline CDR1 is ENHRY and CDR2 SYGVKD. This CDR3 reads CAISEGGGRTSYEQYF. The DNA of the CDR3 is TGTGCCATCAGTGAGGGAGGCGGGAGGACCTCCTACGAGCAGTACTTC.

This chain uses TRBV10-2 with TRBJ2-1; D remains ambiguous. The CDR3 contains 17 residues. Germline V gene sequence: CDR1 WSHSY, CDR2 SAAADI. Trimming pared 2 bases from V and 6 bases from J, leaving 20 bases between. The CDR3 loop reads CASSEVAGVGIPNEQFF. DNA for the CDR3: TGCGCCAGCAGTGAGGTGGCAGGAGTGGGCATCCCCAATGAGCAGTTCTTC.

Concerning this clone: The same CDR3 can be traced to other DNA sequences in this sample. The chain combines TRBV7-2 with TRBJ1-1; D is uncertain. The germline V gene has CDR1 SGHTA and CDR2 FQGNSA. With 1 base removed from V and 3 bases from J, the gap between germline ends came to 6 bases. The CDR3 runs 13 residues. The CDR3 reads CASSLVRDTEAFF. CDR3 in DNA: TGTGCCAGCAGCTTAGTGAGGGACACTGAAGCTTTCTTT.

This clone was observed once. The chain links TRBV4-3 to TRBJ2-2, with 7 bases matching TRBD2. V lost 4 bases and J lost 6; bases outside the gene matches: 17. The CDR3 loop spans 18 amino acids. Germline V CDR1 and CDR2: LGHNA, YSLEER. CDR3 sequence reads: CASSPGVAAGDVAGELFF. CDR3 DNA: TGCGCCAGCAGCCCCGGGGTAGCGGCGGGAGATGTGGCCGGGGAGCTGTTTTTT.

The rearrangement uses TRBV28 and TRBJ1-1; D is uncertain. The CDR3 length is 11 residues. The V end lost 7 bases, the J end lost 6 bases, and 9 bases lay between the germline ends. Germline loops: CDR1 MDHEN, CDR2 SYDVKM. As DNA, the CDR3 is TGTGCCAGCACCCTCGGTCCTGAAGCTTTCTTT. As protein: CASTLGPEAFF.

V and J are TRBV11-1 and TRBJ2-3; TRBD2 aligns across 11 bases. The CDR3 length is 12 residues. Germline V CDR1 and CDR2: SGHAT, FQDESV (reference sequence). The junction had 0 bases not matched to a gene; V was cut back by 7 bases and J by 6 bases. Written as DNA, the CDR3 is TGTGCCAGCACTAGCGGGAGGGATACGCAGTATTTT. Protein: CASTSGRDTQYF.

The CDR3 sequence: CASSIGRLSNQPQHF. CDR3 nucleotide sequence: TGTGCCAGTAGTATAGGGAGGTTGAGCAATCAGCCCCAGCATTTT. The rearrangement joins TRBV19 to TRBJ1-5; no definite D call. The CDR3 sequence is 15 residues long. CDR1 LNHDA and CDR2 SQIVND come from the germline V gene (reference sequence). Trimming pared 1 base from V and 1 base from J, leaving 8 bases between.

DNA for the CDR3: TGTGCCAGCTCACCCCCGGGAGTGTACCAAGAGACCCAGTACTTC. Translating it yields CASSPPGVYQETQYF. This chain connects TRBV18 to TRBJ2-5; possible D gene TRBD2, 6 bases. The ends were cut back, 3 bases at V and 0 bases at J, with 11 bases in the middle. Germline loops: CDR1 KGHSH, CDR2 LQKENI. There are 15 residues in the CDR3.

CDR3 protein: CASGPHGVLETQYF. CDR3 DNA sequence: TGCGCCAGCGGGCCGCATGGGGTTTTGGAGACCCAGTACTTC. V usage is TRBV10-2 and J usage is TRBJ2-5; D gene unclear. V gave up 8 bases and J gave up 5 bases, with 18 bases separating them. In germline, CDR1 is WSHSY, CDR2 SAAADI. This CDR3 has 14 amino acids.

The V call is TRBV15, the J call TRBJ2-7, with 9 bases matching TRBD1. Germline CDR1 and CDR2: LNHNV and YYDKDF (reference sequence). This CDR3 is 16 amino acids long. V trimming: 1 base; J trimming: 3 bases; junction bases outside the gene matches: 7. The DNA of the CDR3 is TGTGCCACCAGCAGAGCAGTGGGGACAGGGCGCTACGAGCAGTACTTC. It yields the protein CATSRAVGTGRYEQYF.

The chain uses TRBV5-1 and TRBJ2-7; D not certain. The V gene lost 2 bases and the J gene lost 1 base, with 16 bases spanning the gap. The CDR3 sequence is 16 residues long. The germline CDR1 and CDR2 sequences are SGHRS and YFSETQ. In nucleotides, the CDR3 is TGCGCCAGCAGCTTTACCCCTCGGACGGATTCCTACGAGCAGTACTTC. This codes for CASSFTPRTDSYEQYF.

The chain links TRBV5-1 to TRBJ1-2; the D is unclear. The V and J ends lost 4 bases and 7 bases respectively, with 11 bases between them. Per germline, CDR1 SGHRS and CDR2 YFSETQ. The CDR3 length is 12 residues. The CDR3 DNA sequence: TGCGCCAGCAGCATCGGGGTTTCTGGCTACACCTTC. Protein product: CASSIGVSGYTF. The full variable domain, rest sourced from reference TRBV5-1 and TRBJ1-2, is KAGVTQTPRYLIKTRGQQVTLSCSPISGHRSVSWYQQTPGQGLQFLFEYFSETQRNKGNFPGRFSGRQFSNSRSEMNVSTLELGDSALYLCASSIGVSGYTFGSGTRLTVV.

The chain carries TRBV6-5 and TRBJ2-2; a possible D gene is TRBD1 (6 bases). The germline CDR1 and CDR2 sequences are MNHEY and SVGAGI. The CDR3 is made up of 15 amino acids. V was clipped by 6 bases and J by 5 bases, with 16 bases between them. This chain's CDR3 is CASRSLGQLTGELFF. CDR3 in DNA: TGTGCCAGCAGATCTCTGGGACAACTAACCGGGGAGCTGTTTTTT.

The rearrangement joins TRBV5-6 to TRBJ2-2; 9 nucleotides match TRBD2. The CDR3 is made up of 16 amino acids. Trimming took 0 bases from V and 6 from J; bases not matched to a gene: 6. The germline gives CDR1 SGHDT, CDR2 YYEEEE. CDR3 loop: CASSLGGSGRSGELFF. CDR3 sequence (DNA): TGTGCCAGCAGCTTGGGTGGTAGCGGGAGATCCGGGGAGCTGTTTTTT.

The chain couples TRBV15 to TRBJ2-3; D might be TRBD2 (6 bases). Trimming shortened V by 0 bases and J by 2 bases, and 9 bases separated the two germline ends. The length of the CDR3 is 15 residues. Germline CDR1 is LNHNV and CDR2 is YYDKDF (reference sequence). Here the CDR3 reads CATSRDSGPTDTQYF. CDR3 nucleotide sequence: TGTGCCACCAGCAGAGACAGCGGGCCCACAGATACGCAGTATTTT.

This rearrangement joins TRBV6-5 to TRBJ2-3; 15 nucleotides match TRBD2. CDR3 length: 15 amino acids. The V gene's germline CDR1 is MNHEY and CDR2 SVGAGI. Trimming cost V 7 bases and J 6 bases; bases outside gene matches: 5. The CDR3 is CASKWTSGRGDTQYF. The CDR3 DNA is TGTGCCAGCAAATGGACTAGCGGGAGGGGGGATACGCAGTATTTT.

The chain joins TRBV27 to TRBJ2-3; D might be TRBD1 or TRBD2, each matching 6 bases. V lost 6 bases, J lost 1 base, and 20 bases lay in between. Per the germline V gene, CDR1 is MNHEY and CDR2 is SMNVEV (reference sequence). This CDR3 contains 17 residues. The CDR3 reads CASSLDRGERGTDTQYF. CDR3 DNA sequence: TGTGCCAGCAGCCTAGATAGGGGGGAGAGGGGCACAGATACGCAGTATTTT.

The chain couples TRBV18 to TRBJ2-7; TRBD1 agrees at 9 bases. The J segment lost 7 bases and the V segment lost 6 bases, leaving 7 bases of the junction unmatched. Germline V gene lookup returns CDR1 KGHSH and CDR2 LQKENI. The CDR3 consists of 13 residues. The CDR3 DNA sequence: TGTGCCAGCTCCATACAGGGGGCTGGGGAGCAGTACTTC. Translation: CASSIQGAGEQYF.

The J gene is TRBJ1-1, the V gene TRBV28, with 12 bases fitting TRBD1. V lost 6 bases, J lost 8 bases, and 13 bases stayed unmatched. The length of the CDR3 is 16 residues. Germline CDR1 reads MDHEN; CDR2 reads SYDVKM. The CDR3 bases are TGTGCCAGCAGAACCGGGACAGGGGGCGGATTGCCAGAAGCTTTCTTT. This codes for CASRTGTGGGLPEAFF.